This T cell receptor (beta chain) was profiled in a study of monozygotic twins with inflammatory bowel disease (dated by TCRdb to about 2019). As for the study more broadly: In total, around 30 monozygotic twin pairs made up the full study: 19 Danish pairs, all IBD-discordant, plus nine German pairs, of which four were IBD-concordant and five were IBD-discordant. Each individual had, on average, about 151 000 unique TCRalpha sequences and 181 000 unique TCRbeta sequences available for analysis. Disease-associated traits were sought mainly through comparisons between IBD patients and their genetically identical healthy co-twins within discordant pairs.

The receptor library was made with 5' RACE. For each TCR library, 3,500 to 4,500 ng of total RNA was used. For each sample, cDNA synthesis was carried out in eight separate reactions using SMARTScribe reverse transcriptase. During cDNA synthesis, unique molecular identifiers containing a 6-nucleotide sample barcode were introduced by template switching. Amplification of TCRalpha and TCRbeta cDNA involved two nested PCRs of 16 and 9 cycles, and each PCR was followed by bead purification. Before amplification, the cDNA was both treated with uracil DNA-glycosylase and purified with the QIAquick PCR purification kit. The second PCR was the step at which Illumina TruSeq-compatible adapters and sample-specific barcodes were added. TapeStation and Qubit were used to check library quality and concentration, and roughly 5 ng of each library went into the pool. Sequencing of pooled libraries was carried out on an Illumina HiSeq2500 single-index Rapid Run using 2 x 100 bp reads and custom sequencing primers. The paper's processing steps were these. UMI-based consensus assembly with MiGEC version 1.2.6 was used to correct PCR and sequencing errors. V(D)J alignment, clonotype assembly and CDR3 extraction were performed with MiXCR version 2.1.1. Normalisation of gene usage, clonotype sharing and MAIT/NKT TCR abundance was achieved by analysing the top 1000, 10 000 and 20 000 clonotypes per sample. Diversity was computed as the inverse Simpson index with the vegan R package after downsampling to 27 000 UMIs. Paired Mann-Whitney U tests were applied to discordant twin pairs, with Benjamini-Hochberg correction for multiple testing. TCRdb reprocessed the reads; each CDR3 protein sequence makes one entry, and DNA is unavailable. None of the V and J calls come from the authors' own analysis; TCRdb made them. The table held for this sample gives around 410,000 distinct CDR3 sequences. Clones ranked in the top ten supply 2% to 2.5% of the sample.

A roughly 2.7 ml peripheral blood sample was drawn into PAXgene tubes per donor and stored at -80°C. Without any T cell sorting, total RNA was extracted from whole blood using the PAXgene blood miRNA kit on an automated QIAcube. Deep TCRalpha and TCRbeta repertoire profiling with unique molecular barcoding was performed on peripheral blood of monozygotic twin pairs concordant or discordant for inflammatory bowel disease. For every twin pair, smoking habits were documented, and each individual was categorised as a current, former or never smoker. CDR1 LGHNA and CDR2 YSLEER were looked up in the germline V gene. The cysteine opens and the phenylalanine closes a CDR3 of 16 amino acids. The DNA sequence is not available. As concerns this clonotype: The antigen it binds to is not known.

Overall study results and their limits: Because patients were on differing immunosuppressive treatments, the repertoires may have picked up extra background noise and inter-individual variability. The analysis was unable to tell apart different T cell subtypes. Fewer clonotypes were shared with other individuals by IBD patients than by healthy twins, most markedly in patients showing signs of disease activity. Repertoire similarity did not differ between concordant and discordant twins, possibly due to limited statistical power. The results gave no support for a single strong signal or clonotype linked to IBD. Measured by the inverse Simpson index, TCRbeta repertoire diversity was lower in IBD patients than in their healthy co-twins.

The chain couples TRBV4-3 to TRBJ2-7; checking the TCRdb D call of TRBD2 is not possible without DNA. Sequenced material: blood. The source of this sequence is a human donor with ulcerative colitis or Crohn's disease, or a healthy co-twin of an affected twin (not recorded which). This receptor has the CDR3 CASSQEAGTSSYEQYF.